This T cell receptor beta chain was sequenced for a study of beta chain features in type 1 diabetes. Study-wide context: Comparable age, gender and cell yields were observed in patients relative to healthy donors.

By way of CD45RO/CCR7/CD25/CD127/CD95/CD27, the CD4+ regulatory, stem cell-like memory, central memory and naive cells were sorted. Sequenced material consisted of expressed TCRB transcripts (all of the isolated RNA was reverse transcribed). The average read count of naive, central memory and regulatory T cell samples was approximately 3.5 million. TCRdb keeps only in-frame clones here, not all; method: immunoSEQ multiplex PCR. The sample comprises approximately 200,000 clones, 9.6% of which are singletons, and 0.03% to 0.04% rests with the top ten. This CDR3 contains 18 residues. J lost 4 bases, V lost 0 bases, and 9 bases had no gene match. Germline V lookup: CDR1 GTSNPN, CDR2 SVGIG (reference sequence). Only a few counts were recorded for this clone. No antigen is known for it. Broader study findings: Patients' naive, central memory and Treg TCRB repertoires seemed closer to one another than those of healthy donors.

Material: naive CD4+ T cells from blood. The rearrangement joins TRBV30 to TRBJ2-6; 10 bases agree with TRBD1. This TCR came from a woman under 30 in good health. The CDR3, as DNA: TGTGCCTGGAGTGTAATGCGACAGGGGGCCTCGGGGGCCAACGTCCTGACTTTC. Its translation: CAWSVMRQGASGANVLTF.